This record covers a single T cell receptor (beta chain). The clone's antigen remains unknown. Base qualities are not provided; no much larger clone lies one nucleotide away. The sample originates from a study of shared clonotypes between healthy human individuals (dated by TCRdb to the early 2020s). Regarding the complete study: The cohort included a few men and a couple of women between 18 and 49 years of age. For each donor, CD4 naive and CD4 memory were each run on three plates, CD8 naive on two plates, and CD8 memory on one plate. The study deeply sequenced blood TCR repertoires of five healthy adults to estimate repertoire size and the extent of clonotype sharing between individuals. Different laboratories and diverse techniques were used to prepare libraries and sequence TCR repertoires, to increase sequencing depth and limit assay-specific biases. Between about 0.8 and 9.5 billion PBMCs per donor were obtained by leukapheresis. Study-wide conclusions, independent of this receptor: Clonotypes shared by all four sorted-subset donors showed higher generation probabilities than non-shared clonotypes. The genetic and exposure-history diversity represented was limited by the small number of donors. When four donors were compared, the shared fraction of clonotypes was about 5.2% for naive CD4, around 3.6% for naive CD8, 2% to 2.5% for memory CD4, and around 0.37% for memory CD8. Incomplete sequencing was indicated by rarefaction of sorted-subset datasets, despite the large sequencing depth. Naive subsets generally had larger estimated clonotype richness than memory subsets did. Sampling was restricted to blood, and TCR repertoires in tissues likely differ from the TCR repertoires found in blood. Pairwise subsampling led to the expectation that sequencing depth would affect the degree of clonotype sharing among donors.

TCR CDR3 regions were amplified from genomic DNA by multiplex PCR using the deep immunoSEQ assay. Genomic DNA extracted from each cell subset was distributed evenly over all wells of several immunoSEQ 96-well plates, and each plate served as one replicate. Each replicate PCR for sorted subsets received approximately 200 ng genomic DNA, equal to about 30,000 T cell genomes. Purified libraries were measured with a Qubit 3.0 fluorometer, size-checked on a Bioanalyzer 2100, and measured again with the KAPA Library Quantification kit. A separate single-read 150-cycle Illumina NextSeq 550 flow cell was used to sequence each immunoSEQ 96-well plate. On the study's bioinformatics: Because only junctional sequences without quality scores were contained in the immunoSEQ output, filtering matching that applied to full-length reads could not be performed. Sequences were annotated with PyIR, a Python wrapper for IgBLAST v1.9, using IMGT germline references to assign V/J genes and CDR3. Reads were filtered out if the reads had weak V/J assignments (E-value above 1e-6), no CDR3, stop codons, out-of-frame junctions, or ambiguous translated residues. V3J clonotypes were defined by identical inferred V gene, J gene, and CDR3 amino acid sequence. To compute the percentage overlap between repertoires, the number of shared unique clonotypes was divided by the size of the smaller repertoire. Three approaches were used to assess repertoire richness: RTK rarefaction, the Chao1 estimator, and Recon v2.1 estimates of unobserved clonotypes. OLGA was used to compute generation probabilities for all TCRbeta clonotypes that the gDNA method yielded from a handful of donors. TCRdb provides this immuneACCESS table in a form limited to in-frame rearrangements. Some clones are lacking; in checked studies, under half of them reflect an unresolved V gene, and why the rest are absent is not known. The DNA gave D and trimming, while V, J and clone size come from that table. The sample records some 1,900,000 clones, about 95% of which are singletons. The ten top clones hold under 1.5% of the sample.

CD8 naive samples were CD45RO-negative cells positively selected for CCR7, giving a CD45RA+CCR7+ population that excluded TemRA cells. The donors were healthy, HIV-negative adults who had no recently reported acute infections or vaccinations. Only Caucasian adults living in Nashville, Tennessee, USA were represented among the donors. Blood was obtained by leukapheresis, after which PBMCs were separated by Ficoll-Histopaque density gradient centrifugation and cryopreserved in liquid nitrogen vapor phase. Purity and quantity of every magnetically sorted T cell population were checked by analytical flow cytometry. From each sorted fraction, genomic DNA was isolated and quantified by UV absorbance on a Nanodrop 2000c. The TCR was taken from a man aged 18 to 29 in good health. Input material: naive CD8+ T cells sorted from blood. Interpreted using the paper, the cell subset or site label stands for: CD45RA+CCR7+.

CDR3 loop: CAISEKGVGTGELFF. The DNA is TGTGCCATCAGTGAAAAGGGAGTGGGAACCGGGGAGCTGTTTTTT. The sequence is built from TRBV10-3 and TRBJ2-2, and the D gene may be TRBD2, 5 bases matching. Based on the germline V gene, the CDR1 and CDR2 sequences are ENHRY and SYGVKD. V is shortened by 3 bases, J by 5 bases, and the region joining them spans 13 bases. The CDR3 goes from the cysteine to the phenylalanine over 15 residues. Only the CDR3 portion is preserved as DNA: 45 bases, with reading frame beginning at the first base.